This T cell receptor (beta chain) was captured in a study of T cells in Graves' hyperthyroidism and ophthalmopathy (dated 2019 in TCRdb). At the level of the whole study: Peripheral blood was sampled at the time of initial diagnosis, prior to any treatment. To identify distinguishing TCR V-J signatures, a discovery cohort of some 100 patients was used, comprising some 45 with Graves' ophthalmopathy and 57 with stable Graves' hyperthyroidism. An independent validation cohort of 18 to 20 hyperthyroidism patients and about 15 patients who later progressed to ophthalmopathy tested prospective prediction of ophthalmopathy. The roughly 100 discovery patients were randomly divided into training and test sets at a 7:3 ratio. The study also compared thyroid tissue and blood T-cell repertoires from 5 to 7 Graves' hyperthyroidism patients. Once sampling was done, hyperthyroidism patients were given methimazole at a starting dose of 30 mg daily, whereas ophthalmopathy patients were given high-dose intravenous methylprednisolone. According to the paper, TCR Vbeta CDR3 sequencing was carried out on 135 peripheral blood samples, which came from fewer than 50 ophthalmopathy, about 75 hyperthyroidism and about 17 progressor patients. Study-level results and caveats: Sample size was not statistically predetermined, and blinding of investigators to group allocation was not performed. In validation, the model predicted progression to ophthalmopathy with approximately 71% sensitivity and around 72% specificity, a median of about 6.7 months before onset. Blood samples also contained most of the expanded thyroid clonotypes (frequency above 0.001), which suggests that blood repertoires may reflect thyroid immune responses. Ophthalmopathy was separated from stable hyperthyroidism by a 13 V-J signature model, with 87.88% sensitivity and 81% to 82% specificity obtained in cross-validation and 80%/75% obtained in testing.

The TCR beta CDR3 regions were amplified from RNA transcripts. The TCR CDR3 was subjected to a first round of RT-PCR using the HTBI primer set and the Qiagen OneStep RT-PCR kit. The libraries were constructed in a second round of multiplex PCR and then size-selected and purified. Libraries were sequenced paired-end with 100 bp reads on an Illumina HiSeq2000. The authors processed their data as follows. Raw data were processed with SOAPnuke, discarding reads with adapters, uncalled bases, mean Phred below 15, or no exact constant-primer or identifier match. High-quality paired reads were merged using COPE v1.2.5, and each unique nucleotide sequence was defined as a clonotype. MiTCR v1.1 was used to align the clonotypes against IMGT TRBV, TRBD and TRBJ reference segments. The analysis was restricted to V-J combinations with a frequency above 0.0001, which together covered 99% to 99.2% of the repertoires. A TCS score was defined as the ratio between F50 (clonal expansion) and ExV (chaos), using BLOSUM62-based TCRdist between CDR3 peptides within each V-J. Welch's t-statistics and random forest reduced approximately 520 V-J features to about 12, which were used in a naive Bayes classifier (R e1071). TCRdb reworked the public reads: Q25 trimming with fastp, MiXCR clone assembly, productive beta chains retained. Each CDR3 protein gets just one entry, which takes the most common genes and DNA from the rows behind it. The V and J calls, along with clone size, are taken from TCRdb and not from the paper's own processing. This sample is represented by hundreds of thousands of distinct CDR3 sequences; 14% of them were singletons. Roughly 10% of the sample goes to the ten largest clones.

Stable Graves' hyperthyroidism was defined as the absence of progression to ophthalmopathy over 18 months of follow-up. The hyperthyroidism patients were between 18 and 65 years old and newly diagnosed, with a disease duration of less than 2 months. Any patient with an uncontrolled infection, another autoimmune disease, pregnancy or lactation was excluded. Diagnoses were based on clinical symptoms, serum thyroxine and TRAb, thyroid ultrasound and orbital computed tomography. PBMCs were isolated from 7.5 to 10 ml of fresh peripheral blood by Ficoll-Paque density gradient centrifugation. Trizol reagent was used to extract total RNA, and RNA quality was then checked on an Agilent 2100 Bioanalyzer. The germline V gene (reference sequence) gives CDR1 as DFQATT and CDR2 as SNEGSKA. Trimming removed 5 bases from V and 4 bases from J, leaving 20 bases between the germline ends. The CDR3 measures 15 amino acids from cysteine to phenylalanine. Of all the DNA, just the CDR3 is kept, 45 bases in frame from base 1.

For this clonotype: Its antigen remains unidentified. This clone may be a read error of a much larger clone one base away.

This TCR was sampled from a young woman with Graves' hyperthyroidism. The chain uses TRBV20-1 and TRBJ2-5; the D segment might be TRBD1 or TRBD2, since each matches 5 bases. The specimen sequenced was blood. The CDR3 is CSACLGERITETQYF. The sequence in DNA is TGCAGTGCTTGTTTGGGGGAGAGGATTACAGAGACCCAGTACTTC.